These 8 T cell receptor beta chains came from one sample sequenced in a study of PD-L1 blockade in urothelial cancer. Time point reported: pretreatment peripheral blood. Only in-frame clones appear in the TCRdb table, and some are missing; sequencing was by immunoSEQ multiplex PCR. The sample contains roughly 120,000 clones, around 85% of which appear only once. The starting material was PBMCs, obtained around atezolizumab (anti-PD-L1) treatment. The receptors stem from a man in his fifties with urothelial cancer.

CDR3 in DNA: TGTGCCAGCAGTCCCGACAGGATCTACAATGAGCAGTTCTTC. Translation: CASSPDRIYNEQFF. This rearrangement joins TRBV27 to TRBJ2-1; possibly TRBD1 for D (6 bases). Germline V gives CDR1 MNHEY, CDR2 SMNVEV (reference sequence). The CDR3 consists of 14 residues. V lost 5 bases and J lost 3, with 11 bases in between.

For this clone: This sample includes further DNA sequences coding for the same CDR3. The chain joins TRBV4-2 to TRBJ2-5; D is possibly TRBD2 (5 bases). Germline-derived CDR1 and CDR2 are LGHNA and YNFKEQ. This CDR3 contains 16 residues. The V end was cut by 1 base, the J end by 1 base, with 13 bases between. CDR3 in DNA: TGTGCCAGCAGCCAAGGAGCATCCGAGGGCCAAGAGACCCAGTACTTC. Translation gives CASSQGASEGQETQYF.

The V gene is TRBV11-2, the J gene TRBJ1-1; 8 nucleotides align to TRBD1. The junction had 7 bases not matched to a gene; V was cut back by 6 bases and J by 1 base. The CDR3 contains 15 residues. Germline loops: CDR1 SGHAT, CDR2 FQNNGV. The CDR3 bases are TGTGCCAGCAGAGGACAGGGAGGGAAGAACACTGAAGCTTTCTTT. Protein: CASRGQGGKNTEAFF. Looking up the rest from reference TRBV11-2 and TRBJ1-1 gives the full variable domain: EAGVAQSPRYKIIEKRQSVAFWCNPISGHATLYWYQQILGQGPKLLIQFQNNGVVDDSQLPKDRFSAERLKGVDSTLKIQPAKLEDSAVYLCASRGQGGKNTEAFFGQGTRLTVV.

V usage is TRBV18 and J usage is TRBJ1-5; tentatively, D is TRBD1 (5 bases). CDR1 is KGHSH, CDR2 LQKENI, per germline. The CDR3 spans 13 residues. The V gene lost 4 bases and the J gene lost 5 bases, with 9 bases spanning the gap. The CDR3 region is CASSRGLDQPQHF. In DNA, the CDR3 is TGTGCCAGCTCACGGGGACTCGATCAGCCCCAGCATTTT.

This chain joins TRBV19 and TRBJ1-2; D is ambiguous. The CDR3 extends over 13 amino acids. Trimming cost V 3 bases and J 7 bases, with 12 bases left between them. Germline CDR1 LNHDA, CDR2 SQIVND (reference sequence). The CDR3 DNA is TGTGCCAGTAGTATGTCTTCCGTCAGTGGCTACACCTTC. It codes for CASSMSSVSGYTF.

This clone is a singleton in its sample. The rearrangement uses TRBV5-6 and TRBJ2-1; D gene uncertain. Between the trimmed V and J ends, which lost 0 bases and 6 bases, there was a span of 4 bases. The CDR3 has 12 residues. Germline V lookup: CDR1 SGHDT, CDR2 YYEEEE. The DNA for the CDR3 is TGTGCCAGCAGCTTGGCGGTCAATGAGCAGTTCTTC. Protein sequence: CASSLAVNEQFF.

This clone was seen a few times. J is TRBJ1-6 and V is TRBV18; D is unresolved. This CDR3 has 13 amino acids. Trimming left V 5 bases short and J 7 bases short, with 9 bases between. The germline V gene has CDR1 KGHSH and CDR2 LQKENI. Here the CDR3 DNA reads TGTGCCAGCTCAACGACCAGGAATTCACCCCTCCACTTT. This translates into CASSTTRNSPLHF. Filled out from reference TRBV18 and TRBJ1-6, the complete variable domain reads NAGVMQNPRHLVRRRGQEARLRCSPMKGHSHVYWYRQLPEEGLKFMVYLQKENIIDESGMPKERFSAEFPKEGPSILRIQQVVRGDSAAYFCASSTTRNSPLHFGNGTRLTVT.

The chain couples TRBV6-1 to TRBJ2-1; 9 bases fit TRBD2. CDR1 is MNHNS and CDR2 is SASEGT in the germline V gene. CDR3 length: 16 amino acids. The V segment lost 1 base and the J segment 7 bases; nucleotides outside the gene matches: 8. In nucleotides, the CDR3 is TGTGCCAGCAGTGAAGGTTGGGGACTAGCAAAAAATGAGCAGTTCTTC. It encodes CASSEGWGLAKNEQFF.